This T cell receptor (beta chain) was profiled in a study of response to subunit inactivated influenza vaccine. The CDR3 has 16 residues. V dropped 0 bases and J dropped 2; count of bases not matched to a gene: 6. Germline loops: CDR1 DFQATT, CDR2 SNEGSKA (reference sequence). TCRdb redid the calling of the RT-PCR reads with MiXCR, one entry per CDR3 protein. The top ten hold 13% of the sample, which has 450,000 to 600,000 distinct CDR3 sequences, about 7.2% seen once. This clonotype was counted many times. The sequence came from a man in his fifties or sixties who received an inactivated influenza vaccine. The chain links TRBV20-1 to TRBJ2-4; 8 bases agree with TRBD2. The input for sequencing was PBMCs from blood, taken around 25 months after vaccination. The CDR3 DNA reads TGCAGTGCTAGAGATATACGCGGGGGGACCAAAAACATTCAGTACTTC. Amino acids: CSARDIRGGTKNIQYF.